The source of this T cell receptor beta chain is a study of T cells in tuberculosis. Overall study context: The T cells targeted glucose monomycolate, a mycobacterial lipid, via CD1B. This South African cohort compared adolescents with or without latent tuberculosis against adults with active tuberculosis.

Comment on this clone: Its cognate antigen is unknown.

Between the trimmed V and J ends, which lost 2 bases and 9 bases, there was a span of 19 bases. The CDR3 has 16 amino acids. The germline V gene has CDR1 LNHDA and CDR2 SQIVND (reference sequence). Time point noted: new active TB diagnosis, blood taken before or within 7 days of starting treatment. The table came from immunoSEQ multiplex PCR; TCRdb's copy has only in-frame clones and leaves some out. The table includes roughly 34,000 clones, 93% detected once. Overall study results and limits: GMM-specific TCRs were nearer to active tuberculosis alpha repertoires, suggesting expansion.

The specimen comprised PBMCs, sampled at tuberculosis diagnosis. The chain joins TRBV19 to TRBJ2-2; weak D call: TRBD1 (6 bases). The receptor was isolated from an adult with tuberculosis. Here the CDR3 reads CASSITLPDSLRELFF. DNA for the CDR3: TGTGCCAGTAGTATAACGTTACCGGACAGCCTCCGGGAGCTGTTTTTT.